Sequencing of this TCR beta chain was carried out in a study of CD8 T cells in ankylosing spondylitis. CDR3 length: 12 amino acids. With V trimmed by 3 bases and J by 8 bases, 3 bases remained unmatched. From germline, CDR1 is MNHEY and CDR2 SVGAGI. TCRdb analysed the 5' RACE reads with MiXCR anew, one entry per CDR3 protein. Of about 340,000 distinct CDR3 sequences listed, about 15% are singletons. The sequence came from a male donor with ankylosing spondylitis or in good health (not recorded which). The chain carries TRBV6-5 and TRBJ1-2; 7 bases match TRBD1. Sequencing was carried out using blood, either unsorted or a sorted T cell fraction (not recorded which). The CDR3 is CASSYSGGGYTF. The CDR3 DNA reads as TGTGCCAGCAGTTATTCAGGGGGAGGCTACACCTTC.